This section outlines one T cell receptor (beta chain) sequence together with its context. This sample was included in a study of neoadjuvant nivolumab and ipilimumab in lung cancer. Libraries were prepared by immunoSEQ multiplex PCR; TCRdb keeps only in-frame clonotypes and omits some of them. Here the sample spans 15,000 to 20,000 clones, about 72% being singletons. Germline-derived CDR1 and CDR2 are SGHDN and FVKESK. The length of the CDR3 is 18 residues. Trimming removed 4 bases from V and 0 bases from J; junction bases left unmatched: 8. J is TRBJ2-3 and V is TRBV14; the match to TRBD2 covers 12 bases. This material consisted of tumor tissue, taken after neoadjuvant nivolumab, alone or with ipilimumab, at or shortly before surgery. This TCR came from an adult with non-small cell lung cancer. CDR3: CASSPSGGARSSTDTQYF. The CDR3 nucleotides are TGTGCCAGCAGCCCTAGCGGGGGGGCAAGATCTAGCACAGATACGCAGTATTTT. The full variable domain, completed using reference TRBV14 and TRBJ2-3, is EAGVTQFPSHSVIEKGQTVTLRCDPISGHDNLYWYRRVMGKEIKFLLHFVKESKQDESGMPNNRFLAERTGGTYSTLKVQPAELEDSGVYFCASSPSGGARSSTDTQYFGPGTRLTVL.